This TCR beta chain derives from a study of a mutant IDH1 vaccine in newly diagnosed glioma. Study-level background: Patients' prior therapy spanned radiotherapy, temozolomide, or both; most underwent both.

Deletions cut 4 bases from V and 2 bases from J, with 14 bases between. The CDR3 is made up of 15 amino acids. Germline V gene lookup returns CDR1 MGHRA and CDR2 YSYEKL. Study-wide findings and caveats: Most patients, 90% to 95%, showed vaccine-induced immune responses.

Time point reported: baseline, week 1 (first vaccination visit). Specified treatment: pre-vaccination baseline after standard-of-care therapy. This table comes from immunoSEQ multiplex PCR, and its TCRdb copy is limited to in-frame clones, with some not included. The repertoire consists of about 92,000 clones, with about four fifths occurring once and the leading ten covering 7.5%. This clone is a singleton in its sample. Its antigen is not known. The V gene is TRBV4-1, the J gene TRBJ2-5; D could derive from TRBD1 or TRBD2 (5 bases each). The receptor comes from a man in his forties with glioma. The source material was PBMCs, sampled from a glioma patient treated with radiotherapy, temozolomide or both. The CDR3 DNA sequence: TGCGCCAGCAGCCCTCCCGGGACGTCGCAAGAGACCCAGTACTTC. It specifies CASSPPGTSQETQYF.